A single sample gave rise to the 26 T cell receptor beta chains below, sequenced in a study of CD4 T cells in lung cancer. Mutant 27-mer peptides stimulated the PBMCs for over ten days before restimulation with peptide-pulsed autologous B cells. Live IFNgamma-secreting T cells were sorted after restimulation with peptide-pulsed B cells. At around 3 or 10 cells per well, sorted cells grew for about 13 to 21 days. No antigens are known for them. Assay used: immunoSEQ multiplex PCR; TCRdb lists only in-frame clones, some missing. This sample has fewer than 2,000 clones, with 70% to 85% found just once. Sequenced material: a CD4+ T cell line or clone grown in culture. These receptors originate from an older woman with non-small cell lung cancer. Some clones in this sample may be carry-over from other donors' samples.

This clone occurred once. The chain carries TRBV7-8 and TRBJ2-3; the D is unclear. The CDR3 runs to 16 residues. The germline V and J ends were trimmed by 4 bases and 4 bases, with 18 bases remaining between them. Germline-derived CDR1 and CDR2 are SGHVS and FQNEAQ. The CDR3 bases are TGTGCCAGCAGCTATAGCCGTCTACCTTCTGCAGATACGCAGTATTTT. Residues: CASSYSRLPSADTQYF.

V and J are TRBV6-1 and TRBJ2-3; the D gene is possibly TRBD2 (6 bases). The length of the CDR3 is 13 residues. Germline loops: CDR1 MNHNS, CDR2 SASEGT. The V gene lost 5 bases and the J gene lost 4 bases, with 10 bases spanning the gap. The CDR3 here is CASSQGLSDTQYF. CDR3 DNA: TGTGCCAGCAGTCAGGGACTTTCAGATACGCAGTATTTT.

This clone was picked up one time. The DNA is left out, because the CDR3 cannot be placed on it with certainty; the CDR3 is given as TCRdb lists it. The chain has TRBV19 and TRBJ1-2; the table's D call TRBD1 went unverified against the DNA. The CDR3 contains 13 residues when both ends are counted. Germline-derived CDR1 and CDR2 are LNHDA and SQIVND (reference sequence). CDR3 protein: CASSIFGQGIDTF.

The chain combines TRBV19 with TRBJ1-4, with 10 bases aligning to TRBD1. The CDR3 contains 16 residues. Trimming cost V 2 bases and J 8 bases; bases outside gene matches: 8. From germline, CDR1 is LNHDA and CDR2 SQIVND (reference sequence). The chain's CDR3 is CASSIRQGATIEKLFF. The CDR3 coding sequence is TGTGCCAGTAGTATACGACAGGGGGCCACAATCGAAAAACTGTTTTTT.

The V and J genes are TRBV15 and TRBJ1-1; no firm D call. This CDR3 spans 13 amino acids. The germline CDR1 and CDR2 sequences are LNHNV and YYDKDF (reference sequence). V lost 4 bases to trimming and J lost 1 base, with 7 bases between them. In DNA form, the CDR3 reads TGTGCCACCAGCAAACCCCCGAACACTGAAGCTTTCTTT. Its translation: CATSKPPNTEAFF.

The rearrangement links TRBV5-1 to TRBJ2-7, with a tentative D call TRBD2 (6 bases). The germline CDR1 and CDR2 sequences are SGHRS and YFSETQ. The length of the CDR3 is 14 residues. The V gene lost 1 base and the J gene lost 0 bases, with 8 bases spanning the gap. The CDR3 is CASSLTSSSYEQYF. CDR3 DNA: TGCGCCAGCAGCTTGACTAGCTCCTCCTACGAGCAGTACTTC.

This clone occurred once. The chain carries TRBV30 and TRBJ1-2, with 9 positions matching TRBD1. The CDR3 is 13 residues long. After removal of 7 bases from V and 3 bases from J, the junction contained 6 bases not matched to a gene. In germline, CDR1 is GTSNPN, CDR2 SVGIG (reference sequence). The CDR3 loop reads CAFHRGLHYGYTF. CDR3 nucleotide sequence: TGTGCCTTCCACAGGGGGCTTCACTATGGCTACACCTTC.

The V call is TRBV5-1, the J call TRBJ1-2; D might be TRBD1 (5 bases). Germline assignment: CDR1 SGHRS and CDR2 YFSETQ. Trimming pared 4 bases from V and 3 bases from J, leaving 16 bases between. The CDR3 length is 15 residues. CDR3 nucleotides: TGCGCCAGCAGCCCCGGGGGGACCACGCACTATGGCTACACCTTC. Protein: CASSPGGTTHYGYTF.

This clone was seen just once. The chain carries TRBV2 and TRBJ1-5; perhaps TRBD1 as D (6 bases). CDR1 is SNHLY and CDR2 is FYNNEI in the germline V gene. CDR3 length: 14 residues. The V and J ends lost 4 bases and 0 bases respectively, with 7 bases between them. CDR3 residues: CASSGDTSNQPQHF. The CDR3 bases are TGTGCCAGCAGTGGGGACACTAGCAATCAGCCCCAGCATTTT.

For the CDR3, the DNA is TGTGCCAGCAGGCGCCCGACGGGGGGAGAGACCCAGTACTTC. Residues: CASRRPTGGETQYF. The chain has TRBV2 and TRBJ2-5; the match to TRBD2 covers 7 bases. From germline, CDR1 is SNHLY and CDR2 FYNNEI. This CDR3 comprises 14 residues. The ends lost 6 bases at V and 4 bases at J; junction bases unmatched: 8.

V and J are TRBV18 and TRBJ1-1, with D unresolved. CDR3 length equals 13 residues. The V end lost 3 bases, the J end lost 6 bases, and 11 bases lay between the germline ends. Germline CDR1 reads KGHSH; CDR2 reads LQKENI. The CDR3 here is CASSPQGVAEAFF. The CDR3 DNA reads TGTGCCAGCTCACCCCAAGGCGTAGCTGAAGCTTTCTTT.

V gene TRBV11-2 combines with J gene TRBJ2-7; a possible D gene is TRBD1 (7 bases). The CDR3 spans 15 residues. Germline lookup yields CDR1 SGHAT and CDR2 FQNNGV. The V end was cut by 8 bases, the J end by 4 bases, with 21 bases between. The CDR3: CASSGGSVWGYEQYF. The CDR3 DNA reads as TGTGCCAGCTCAGGGGGGTCCGTTTGGGGATACGAGCAGTACTTC.

This clone was recorded a few times. The V and J genes are TRBV6-5 and TRBJ1-2; the D gene is possibly TRBD1 (6 bases). Per the germline V gene, CDR1 is MNHEY and CDR2 is SVGAGI. The CDR3 is 15 residues long. The V end lost 6 bases, the J end lost 9 bases, and 23 bases lay between the germline ends. The CDR3 sequence: CASSLKRGGGLSYTF. The CDR3 bases are TGTGCCAGCAGCCTAAAACGAGGGGGAGGATTAAGCTACACCTTC.

There are a few counts of this clone. The CDR3 region has the DNA TGTGCCATCAGTCTAGCGGGGGGAGCGACAGATACGCAGTATTTT. Amino acid sequence: CAISLAGGATDTQYF. The genes are TRBV10-3 and TRBJ2-3; TRBD2 aligns across 11 bases. Germline assignment: CDR1 ENHRY and CDR2 SYGVKD. This CDR3 comprises 15 residues. The junction had 4 bases not matched to a gene; V was cut back by 5 bases and J by 3 bases.

In its sample, this clone was seen a few times. The V call is TRBV30, the J call TRBJ2-2; possibly TRBD1 for D (5 bases). Germline-derived CDR1 and CDR2 are GTSNPN and SVGIG (reference sequence). The CDR3 covers 14 residues. V was clipped by 1 base and J by 4 bases, with 10 bases between them. The CDR3 region has the DNA TGTGCCTGGAGTGGAGGACAATTCACCGGGGAGCTGTTTTTT. Its protein is CAWSGGQFTGELFF.

CDR3 nucleotide sequence: TGTGCCAGCAGCCCAGCAGCGGGGGCATGGGAAAAACTGTTTTTT. Protein sequence: CASSPAAGAWEKLFF. The chain links TRBV28 to TRBJ1-4, with D maybe TRBD1 (6 bases). Germline V gene data show CDR1 as MDHEN and CDR2 as SYDVKM. This CDR3 has 15 residues. V was shortened by 6 bases and J by 8 bases, with 19 bases between the two germline ends.

The V call is TRBV6-6, the J call TRBJ2-7, with 8 bases matching TRBD1. Germline-derived CDR1 and CDR2 are MNHNY and SVGAGI (reference sequence). The ends lost 10 bases at V and 9 bases at J; junction bases unmatched: 14. The CDR3 is 13 amino acids. CDR3 in DNA: TGTGCCACCCGGGACAGGCCAATGACTGGGCAGTACTTC. This encodes CATRDRPMTGQYF.

The sample holds one count of this clone. The chain combines TRBV11-1 with TRBJ1-2; a weak D match, TRBD1 (5 bases). The CDR3 covers 16 residues. In germline, CDR1 is SGHAT, CDR2 FQDESV (reference sequence). V shed 6 bases and J shed 6 bases, with 23 bases lying between them. CDR3 region: CASSRFATGSGDGYTF. For the CDR3, the DNA is TGTGCCAGCAGTAGGTTCGCCACAGGATCTGGGGATGGCTACACCTTC.

V gene TRBV7-8 combines with J gene TRBJ1-1; a possible D gene is TRBD1 (6 bases). V lost 5 bases, J lost 4 bases, and 11 bases lay in between. The CDR3 totals 13 residues. Looked up from germline, CDR1 is SGHVS and CDR2 is FQNEAQ. The CDR3 region has the DNA TGTGCCAGCAGCCTGACAGGAAGCACTGAAGCTTTCTTT. Its protein is CASSLTGSTEAFF.

This clone was detected only a few times. The genes are TRBV19 and TRBJ2-2, with D hard to call. V was clipped by 7 bases and J by 4 bases, with 7 bases between them. Germline lookup yields CDR1 LNHDA and CDR2 SQIVND (reference sequence). The CDR3 spans 12 residues. In DNA, the CDR3 is TGTGCCAGTAAAGACTCCACCGGGGAGCTGTTTTTT. Residues: CASKDSTGELFF.

V usage is TRBV9 and J usage is TRBJ2-2, with unresolved D. The CDR3 has 11 amino acids. CDR1 SGDLS and CDR2 YYNGEE come from the germline V gene. Trimming took 4 bases from V and 4 from J, leaving 2 bases between them. CDR3 protein: CASSRTGELFF. The CDR3 DNA reads TGTGCCAGCAGCCGCACCGGGGAGCTGTTTTTT.

V gene TRBV4-1 combines with J gene TRBJ1-3; 7 nucleotides line up with TRBD1. The trim removed 1 base at V and 3 bases at J, leaving 3 bases unmatched. This CDR3 contains 15 residues. From germline, CDR1 is MGHRA and CDR2 YSYEKL. CDR3 loop: CASSQGGTVGNTIYF. Here the CDR3 DNA reads TGCGCCAGCAGCCAAGGCGGGACAGTTGGAAACACCATATATTTT.

The sample holds one count of this clone. This chain uses TRBV4-2 with TRBJ2-5; D gene ambiguous. The J call may be mistaken, given a closer DNA end match to TRBJ2-7. The germline CDR1 and CDR2 sequences are LGHNA and YNFKEQ. The CDR3 has 15 residues. CDR3 loop: CASSQESIIAYEQYF. The CDR3 nucleotides read TGTGCCAGCAGCCAAGAAAGTATCATCGCCTACGAGCAGTACTTC.

The CDR3 region has the DNA TGTGCCAGTAGTATTACCCTCAGGGAAGATACGCAGTATTTT. As protein: CASSITLREDTQYF. The rearrangement uses TRBV19 and TRBJ2-3; possibly TRBD1 for D (5 bases). The CDR3 extends over 14 amino acids. V gave up 3 bases and J gave up 5 bases, with 12 bases separating them. Germline assignment: CDR1 LNHDA and CDR2 SQIVND (reference sequence).

This sequence joins TRBV7-3 and TRBJ2-5; D assignment may be TRBD1 or TRBD2 (6 bases each). Trimming removed 5 bases from V and 5 bases from J, with 18 bases in between. CDR3 length: 15 amino acids. The germline V gene has CDR1 SGHTA and CDR2 FQGTGA. The CDR3: CASSDLGGPGETQYF. For the CDR3, the DNA is TGTGCCAGCAGCGATCTAGGGGGGCCCGGGGAGACCCAGTACTTC.

This clone has just a few counts. DNA of the CDR3: TGTGCCAGCAGCTTGTCTAGCGGGAGGGCCACAGATACGCAGTATTTT. Translating it yields CASSLSSGRATDTQYF. The chain links TRBV7-9 to TRBJ2-3; 12 nucleotides align to TRBD2. The CDR3 is 16 amino acids. Looked up from germline, CDR1 is SEHNR and CDR2 is FQNEAQ (reference sequence). The V and J ends lost 3 bases and 2 bases, in that order; junction bases with no gene match: 3.